The 14 T cell receptor beta chains listed next were all sequenced from one sample in a study of read filtering for tumor transcriptome and immune sequencing (dated by TCRdb to 2018 to 2020). Instrument on record: Illumina HiSeq 4000. Starting from 400 ng RNA, TCR libraries were constructed with the Immunoverse kit using molecular barcoded adaptors that cover the alpha/delta and beta/gamma chains. The public reads were reprocessed in TCRdb via fastp at Q25 and MiXCR, keeping in-frame beta chains. Rows with a matching CDR3 protein are joined into one entry that keeps the most common DNA and genes. The sample table holds 100,000 to 150,000 distinct CDR3 sequences, of which roughly 13% were seen once. The leading ten clones occupy around 8.2% of the sample. The sequenced sample was a population of CD138-negative cells sorted from bone marrow. Taken with the paper, the label for cell subset or site translates to: bone marrow mononuclear cells depleted of CD138+ plasma/myeloma cells by negative magnetic selection. These receptors were taken from a donor at least 40 years old with multiple myeloma.

Turning to this clonotype: The CDR3 end shows no conserved phenylalanine or tryptophan, and so a read error is likely. J is TRBJ2-2 and V is TRBV6-4; D gene ambiguous. Germline CDR1 reads MRHNA; CDR2 reads SNTAGT. There are 13 residues in the CDR3. Trimming took off 0 bases at V and 7 bases at J, with 6 bases between the two ends. The CDR3 sequence: CASSDSAHGELFL. CDR3 DNA: TGTGCCAGCAGTGACTCAGCCCACGGGGAGCTGTTTCTT.

This clonotype has at least ten counts. The gene calls are TRBV6-5 and TRBJ2-3; D call uncertain. The V gene lost 2 bases and the J gene lost 4 bases, with 13 bases spanning the gap. This CDR3 region has 15 residues. Germline CDR1 is MNHEY and CDR2 is SVGAGI. Here the CDR3 reads CASSYRGVFADTQYF. The DNA for the CDR3 is TGTGCCAGCAGTTACAGAGGCGTCTTCGCAGATACGCAGTATTTT.

This clonotype was observed many times. The CDR3 region has the DNA TGCGCCAGCAGCGAAGGGCAAGAGGATGAGCAGTTCTTC. Its translation: CASSEGQEDEQFF. This chain connects TRBV5-1 to TRBJ2-1; D remains unclear. Germline loops: CDR1 SGHRS, CDR2 YFSETQ. Trimming removed 4 bases at V and 8 bases at J, with 13 bases between. The CDR3 totals 13 residues.

Concerning this clonotype: A single base separates this from a much larger clone, so it may be a read error. The chain joins TRBV20-1 to TRBJ2-7, with 10 bases that match TRBD2. The trim removed 6 bases at V and 4 bases at J, leaving 9 bases unmatched. The CDR3 extends over 14 amino acids. Germline V gives CDR1 DFQATT, CDR2 SNEGSKA (reference sequence). CDR3 sequence reads: CSAGARAGGYEQYF. CDR3 DNA sequence: TGCAGTGCGGGAGCCAGAGCGGGGGGGTACGAGCAGTACTTC.

This clonotype was seen repeatedly, ten times or more. V is TRBV7-9 and J is TRBJ2-5, with no clear D. Trimming cost V 7 bases and J 8 bases, with 17 bases left between them. CDR1 SEHNR and CDR2 FQNEAQ come from the germline V gene (reference sequence). The CDR3 covers 13 residues. The CDR3 here is CASNTGRKDTQYF. CDR3 sequence (DNA): TGTGCCAGCAACACGGGCCGAAAGGATACCCAGTACTTC.

This clonotype was picked up many times. A read error may produce the germline difference seen at one junction end. The gene calls are TRBV14 and TRBJ2-1; weak D call: TRBD2 (7 bases). The CDR3 totals 16 residues. CDR1 SGHDN and CDR2 FVKESK come from the germline V gene. The CDR3 DNA follows: TGCGCCAGCAGCCACCTGGGGGCGGGAGATTACAATGAGCAGTTCTTC. It codes for CASSHLGAGDYNEQFF.

Ten or more counts support this clonotype. The chain joins TRBV10-3 to TRBJ2-3, with D perhaps matching TRBD2 (5 bases). The germline gives CDR1 ENHRY, CDR2 SYGVKD. V lost 3 bases, J lost 6 bases, and 7 bases lay in between. The CDR3 has 12 residues. The CDR3 here is CAISDTGDTQYF. The CDR3, as DNA: TGTGCCATCAGTGATACGGGGGATACGCAGTATTTT.

This clonotype was found many times. The chain links TRBV6-6 to TRBJ2-1; a weak D match, TRBD2 (7 bases). V was trimmed by 1 base and J by 3 bases, leaving 13 bases between them. The germline CDR1 and CDR2 sequences are MNHNY and SVGAGI (reference sequence). This CDR3 comprises 16 residues. The CDR3 region is CASSYYGGLNYNEQFF. CDR3 DNA sequence: TGTGCCAGCAGTTACTACGGGGGGCTCAACTACAATGAGCAGTTCTTC.

This clonotype was recorded at least ten times. The DNA for the CDR3 is TGTGCCAGCAGCTTACGGCGGGAGGCCTACGAGCAGTACTTC. Encoded protein: CASSLRREAYEQYF. The rearrangement uses TRBV11-2 and TRBJ2-7; TRBD2 matches 8 bases. The CDR3 spans 14 residues. Germline V lookup: CDR1 SGHAT, CDR2 FQNNGV. V shed 2 bases, J shed 2 bases, and the junction held 2 bases outside the gene matches.

This clonotype was counted a few times. The genes are TRBV12-3 or TRBV12-4 and TRBJ2-7; D remains ambiguous. The CDR3 loop spans 12 amino acids. The V end was cut by 4 bases, the J end by 2 bases, with 6 bases between. The CDR3 region is CASSSRAYEQYF. The CDR3 region has the DNA TGTGCCAGCAGTTCCCGAGCCTACGAGCAGTACTTC.

This clonotype was seen a few times. Possible read error: a much larger clone is one base away. This chain connects TRBV4-3 to TRBJ2-7, with 9 bases matching TRBD2. The V gene's germline CDR1 is LGHNA and CDR2 YSLEER. The CDR3 is 16 residues long. In nucleotides, the CDR3 is TGCGCCAGCAGCCAAGATCTAGCGGGGAGCTCCTACGGGCAGTACTTC. Translating gives CASSQDLAGSSYGQYF.

The V gene is TRBV6-5, the J gene TRBJ1-2; D perhaps matches TRBD1 (6 bases). V was shortened by 1 base and J by 4 bases, with 16 bases between the two germline ends. This CDR3 region has 16 residues. CDR1 and CDR2 (germline): MNHEY, SVGAGI. Here the CDR3 reads CASSYFAGEARYGYTF. The CDR3 nucleotides are TGTGCCAGCAGTTACTTTGCAGGGGAGGCTCGCTATGGCTACACCTTC.

This clonotype was observed a few times. The rearrangement links TRBV5-1 to TRBJ2-5; no reliable D call. The V gene lost 0 bases and the J gene lost 2 bases, with 11 bases spanning the gap. This CDR3 has 15 residues. CDR1 SGHRS and CDR2 YFSETQ come from the germline V gene. CDR3 sequence reads: CASSLAHTLQETQYF. The CDR3 DNA is TGCGCCAGCAGCTTGGCCCACACTCTACAAGAGACCCAGTACTTC.

This clonotype has at least ten counts. This chain links TRBV4-1 with TRBJ2-5; D is unresolved. The ends were cut back, 6 bases at V and 4 bases at J, with 21 bases in the middle. The CDR3 is 16 amino acids. Germline CDR1 reads MGHRA; CDR2 reads YSYEKL. The CDR3 region has the DNA TGCGCCAGCAGGCGGTCCCCTCAGGTCCGTAGAGAGACCCAGTACTTC. This translates into CASRRSPQVRRETQYF.